The 28 T cell receptor beta chains below all came from one sample that was sequenced in a study of OX40 agonist ivuxolimab in advanced cancers. Method: immunoSEQ multiplex PCR; TCRdb's copy keeps in-frame clones and lacks some. The sample has tens of thousands of clones; 90% to 95% are singletons. Source: CD4+ or CD8+ T cells sorted from blood, taken in a trial of the OX40 agonist ivuxolimab. Receptor source: an adult with an advanced solid tumor such as melanoma, head and neck, liver or kidney cancer.

This sequence joins TRBV19 and TRBJ1-5, with 7 bases matching TRBD1. CDR3 length: 15 residues. V trimming: 6 bases; J trimming: 2 bases; junction bases outside the gene matches: 7. Per the germline V gene, CDR1 is LNHDA and CDR2 is SQIVND (reference sequence). CDR3 protein: CASRTTGLGNQPQHF. As DNA, the CDR3 is TGTGCCAGTAGGACGACAGGGTTAGGCAATCAGCCCCAGCATTTT.

Written as DNA, the CDR3 is TGTGCCAGCGTAGGGGGAAGCTCCTACAATGAGCAGTTCTTC. Translating it yields CASVGGSSYNEQFF. The V gene is TRBV6-6, the J gene TRBJ2-1, with a tentative D call TRBD1 (6 bases). CDR3 length: 14 residues. V was shortened by 8 bases and J by 0 bases, with 11 bases between the two germline ends. Germline V gives CDR1 MNHNY, CDR2 SVGAGI (reference sequence).

The chain combines TRBV7-8 with TRBJ1-1; the D is unclear. V dropped 5 bases and J dropped 0 bases, with 13 bases sitting between them. Looked up from germline, CDR1 is SGHVS and CDR2 is FQNEAQ. The length of the CDR3 is 15 residues. For the CDR3, the DNA is TGTGCCAGCAGCCCCTGGACGGTCGTGAACACTGAAGCTTTCTTT. Translated, it gives CASSPWTVVNTEAFF.

The chain recombines TRBV7-3 with TRBJ1-1, with D uncertain. The germline V gene has CDR1 SGHTA and CDR2 FQGTGA. The CDR3 contains 14 residues. The ends were cut back, 0 bases at V and 0 bases at J, with 5 bases in the middle. Written as DNA, the CDR3 is TGTGCCAGCAGCTTAACAGGGATGAACACTGAAGCTTTCTTT. Translation: CASSLTGMNTEAFF.

The gene calls are TRBV7-6 and TRBJ1-4; weak D call: TRBD1 (6 bases). Trimming left V 5 bases short and J 8 bases short, with 33 bases between. CDR1 is SGHVS, CDR2 FNYEAQ, per germline. CDR3 length: 20 residues. CDR3: CASSPVLVYREREEEEKLFF. As DNA, the CDR3 is TGTGCCAGCAGCCCAGTTCTGGTTTACAGGGAGAGAGAAGAGGAGGAAAAACTGTTTTTT.

The gene calls are TRBV5-4 and TRBJ1-2; maybe TRBD1 (5 bases). CDR1 SGHNT and CDR2 YYREEE come from the germline V gene (reference sequence). Trimming removed 0 bases from V and 2 bases from J, with 8 bases in between. This CDR3 is built from 14 residues. The CDR3 spells CASSLADRNYGYTF. CDR3 nucleotide sequence: TGTGCCAGCAGCTTGGCCGACAGAAACTATGGCTACACCTTC.

This sequence joins TRBV10-3 and TRBJ1-2; weak D call: TRBD1 (5 bases). Trimming took 2 bases from V and 4 from J, leaving 8 bases between them. Looked up from germline, CDR1 is ENHRY and CDR2 is SYGVKD. The CDR3 is made up of 13 amino acids. CDR3 region: CAISETGGYGYTF. The CDR3 DNA follows: TGTGCCATCAGTGAGACAGGTGGCTATGGCTACACCTTC.

The rearrangement joins TRBV11-2 to TRBJ2-7; TRBD2 matches at 11 bases. Germline V gene data show CDR1 as SGHAT and CDR2 as FQNNGV. V lost 3 bases, J lost 4 bases, and 5 bases stayed unmatched. The CDR3 extends over 15 amino acids. The CDR3 protein is CASSLFGTSGYEQYF. The CDR3, as DNA: TGTGCCAGCAGCTTGTTCGGGACTAGCGGATACGAGCAGTACTTC.

The chain carries TRBV28 and TRBJ1-2; tentatively, D is TRBD1 (5 bases). The CDR3 extends over 11 amino acids. Germline V gene sequence: CDR1 MDHEN, CDR2 SYDVKM. Trimming removed 7 bases from V and 7 bases from J, with 10 bases in between. The CDR3 region is CASNLGVGYTF. CDR3 DNA sequence: TGTGCCAGCAACTTAGGGGTTGGCTACACCTTC.

The V gene is TRBV28, the J gene TRBJ2-3, with D perhaps matching TRBD2 (6 bases). CDR1 MDHEN and CDR2 SYDVKM come from the germline V gene. The CDR3 runs 17 residues. V shed 6 bases and J shed 0 bases, with 19 bases lying between them. The CDR3 reads CASRVSGTLLSTDTQYF. The CDR3 DNA reads as TGTGCCAGCAGAGTATCCGGGACTCTTCTTAGCACAGATACGCAGTATTTT.

The chain combines TRBV5-4 with TRBJ2-3, with a weak D call TRBD2 (6 bases). This CDR3 is 16 amino acids long. Germline V lookup: CDR1 SGHNT, CDR2 YYREEE (reference sequence). V dropped 5 bases and J dropped 6 bases, with 22 bases sitting between them. CDR3 residues: CASSKIRDSLWDTQYF. CDR3 in DNA: TGTGCCAGCAGTAAAATTCGGGACTCCCTATGGGATACGCAGTATTTT. Combining the CDR3 with reference TRBV5-4 and TRBJ2-3 gives the whole variable domain ETGVTQSPTHLIKTRGQQVTLRCSSQSGHNTVSWYQQALGQGPQFIFQYYREEENGRGNFPPRFSGLQFPNYSSELNVNALELDDSALYLCASSKIRDSLWDTQYFGPGTRLTVL.

The chain carries TRBV29-1 and TRBJ2-1; 10 nucleotides agree with TRBD2. This CDR3 is 14 amino acids long. V shed 7 bases and J 8 bases; nucleotides not matched to a gene: 11. From germline, CDR1 is SQVTM and CDR2 ANQGSEA. The DNA for the CDR3 is TGCAGCGAACGTGGGACTAGCGTTTACGATGAGCAGTTCTTC. Translating gives CSERGTSVYDEQFF.

The chain employs TRBV28 and TRBJ1-5, with 8 bases that match TRBD1. The J segment lost 0 bases and the V segment lost 6 bases, leaving 16 bases of the junction unmatched. The CDR3 contains 19 residues. Germline CDR1 reads MDHEN; CDR2 reads SYDVKM. Written as DNA, the CDR3 is TGTGCCAGCAGAACTGGGACCGGGACAGGACATTATAGCAATCAGCCCCAGCATTTT. Translating it yields CASRTGTGTGHYSNQPQHF.

The J gene is TRBJ2-7, the V gene TRBV4-2; D may match TRBD1 or TRBD2 (7 bases each). The CDR3 spans 18 residues. V was shortened by 0 bases and J by 0 bases, with 18 bases between the two germline ends. Per the germline V gene, CDR1 is LGHNA and CDR2 is YNFKEQ. This chain's CDR3 is CASSQEGGAGGSSYEQYF. Written as DNA, the CDR3 is TGTGCCAGCAGCCAAGAAGGGGGGGCAGGGGGAAGCTCCTACGAGCAGTACTTC.

This chain links TRBV4-1 with TRBJ1-1; 9 bases fit TRBD1. There are 15 residues in the CDR3. With 4 bases clipped from V and 0 bases from J, the junction kept 3 bases outside the gene matches. Germline V gives CDR1 MGHRA, CDR2 YSYEKL. The CDR3 here is CASSPGQGLNTEAFF. The CDR3 nucleotides are TGCGCCAGCAGCCCAGGACAGGGGTTGAACACTGAAGCTTTCTTT.

This sequence joins TRBV28 and TRBJ1-2, with 7 bases fitting TRBD1. Germline lookup yields CDR1 MDHEN and CDR2 SYDVKM. Unmatched junction bases numbered 7, after V lost 5 bases and J lost 1 base. CDR3 length: 15 amino acids. The CDR3 reads CASSGGTVVNYGYTF. The CDR3 DNA reads as TGTGCCAGCAGTGGTGGGACAGTCGTTAACTATGGCTACACCTTC.

The CDR3 DNA is TGCGCCAGCAGCCAAGAAGGTGGAGGCGGGGAGCTGTTTTTT. Protein sequence: CASSQEGGGGELFF. The V call is TRBV4-1, the J call TRBJ2-2; maybe TRBD2 (5 bases). CDR1 is MGHRA and CDR2 is YSYEKL in the germline V gene. Trimming took 0 bases from V and 7 from J, leaving 9 bases between them. The CDR3 is 14 residues long.

This rearrangement joins TRBV15 to TRBJ2-7; the D gene is possibly TRBD2 (5 bases). In germline, CDR1 is LNHNV, CDR2 YYDKDF (reference sequence). Trimming shortened V by 1 base and J by 2 bases, and 15 bases separated the two germline ends. This CDR3 comprises 16 residues. The CDR3 protein is CATSRGEQPDPYEQYV. CDR3 DNA: TGTGCCACCAGCAGAGGGGAGCAGCCAGACCCCTACGAGCAGTACGTC.

This chain joins TRBV30 and TRBJ2-1; 9 bases are a match to TRBD1. V was pared by 0 bases and J by 13 bases, with 7 bases of the junction left unmatched. Germline CDR1 GTSNPN, CDR2 SVGIG (reference sequence). The CDR3 is made up of 13 amino acids. CDR3 sequence: CAWSVTQGAGQFF. Written as DNA, the CDR3 is TGTGCCTGGAGTGTGACACAGGGGGCGGGTCAGTTCTTC.

This clone was seen only once. The chain is built from TRBV6-5 and TRBJ2-7; D ambiguous. The V gene lost 0 bases and the J gene lost 0 bases, with 6 bases spanning the gap. The CDR3 length is 14 residues. Germline CDR1 MNHEY, CDR2 SVGAGI. The CDR3 region is CASSYSHSSYEQYF. The CDR3 DNA reads TGTGCCAGCAGTTACTCTCACAGCTCCTACGAGCAGTACTTC.

In regard to this clone: Other DNA variants within this sample encode the same CDR3. The chain joins TRBV27 to TRBJ2-5; D is perhaps TRBD2 (5 bases). CDR3 length equals 13 residues. Trimming shortened V by 2 bases and J by 1 base, and 5 bases separated the two germline ends. CDR1 MNHEY and CDR2 SMNVEV come from the germline V gene (reference sequence). CDR3 in amino acids: CASSLRGQETQYF. CDR3 DNA sequence: TGTGCCAGCAGTTTACGGGGCCAAGAGACCCAGTACTTC.

V and J are TRBV6-5 and TRBJ2-2, with D possibly TRBD1 on 6 matching bases. There are 13 residues in the CDR3. Germline V lookup: CDR1 MNHEY, CDR2 SVGAGI. Trimming stripped 8 bases from V and 5 bases from J, with 12 bases between. In nucleotides, the CDR3 is TGTGCCAGCCAGACAGGAGGTACCGGGGAGCTGTTTTTT. This translates into CASQTGGTGELFF.

This clone has a count of ten or more. The CDR3 DNA sequence: TGTGCCAGCGCCCCCGGGGGGGTTTGGTACAATGAGCAGTTCTTC. Translated: CASAPGGVWYNEQFF. V usage is TRBV27 and J usage is TRBJ2-1, with 8 bases lining up with TRBD2. The germline gives CDR1 MNHEY, CDR2 SMNVEV (reference sequence). With 8 bases clipped from V and 4 bases from J, the junction kept 10 bases outside the gene matches. This CDR3 has 15 amino acids.

CDR3 sequence: CASSSDRGSRNQPQHF. In DNA, the CDR3 is TGTGCCAGCAGTTCAGACAGGGGGTCGCGTAATCAGCCCCAGCATTTT. V and J are TRBV7-9 and TRBJ1-5; 9 nucleotides agree with TRBD1. The CDR3 spans 16 residues. V shed 6 bases and J 4 bases; nucleotides not matched to a gene: 10. The germline V gene has CDR1 SEHNR and CDR2 FQNEAQ (reference sequence).

The chain uses TRBV5-1 and TRBJ2-2; no clear D gene. There are 15 residues in the CDR3. Per the germline V gene, CDR1 is SGHRS and CDR2 is YFSETQ. Trimming pared 3 bases from V and 2 bases from J, leaving 11 bases between. The CDR3 here is CASSYQDGNTGELFF. In nucleotides, the CDR3 is TGCGCCAGCAGCTATCAGGACGGAAACACCGGGGAGCTGTTTTTT. The entire variable domain, with the rest obtained from reference TRBV5-1 and TRBJ2-2, is as follows: KAGVTQTPRYLIKTRGQQVTLSCSPISGHRSVSWYQQTPGQGLQFLFEYFSETQRNKGNFPGRFSGRQFSNSRSEMNVSTLELGDSALYLCASSYQDGNTGELFFGEGSRLTVL.

The genes are TRBV11-3 and TRBJ1-5, with D perhaps TRBD1 (5 bases). CDR3 length: 17 residues. V lost 4 bases, J lost 6 bases, and 22 bases lay in between. Germline lookup yields CDR1 SGHNT and CDR2 YENEEA. The CDR3 loop reads CASSSYSTRAGLQPQHF. DNA of the CDR3: TGTGCCAGCAGCTCCTATTCGACCAGGGCAGGACTTCAGCCCCAGCATTTT.

This chain connects TRBV28 to TRBJ2-7; D unclear. Per the germline V gene, CDR1 is MDHEN and CDR2 is SYDVKM. CDR3 length: 13 amino acids. The V end was cut by 0 bases, the J end by 2 bases, with 5 bases between. The CDR3 nucleotides read TGTGCCAGCAGTTTATGGGGCCCCTACGAGCAGTACTTC. Its protein product is CASSLWGPYEQYF.

This chain links TRBV28 with TRBJ1-5; D unclear. The CDR3 is 13 amino acids. The V gene lost 3 bases and the J gene lost 5 bases, with 8 bases spanning the gap. From germline, CDR1 is MDHEN and CDR2 SYDVKM. The CDR3 coding sequence is TGTGCCAGCAGTTTCCGGGGTTATCAGCCCCAGCATTTT. Protein sequence: CASSFRGYQPQHF.